Listed below are T cell receptor beta chains from one sample, sequenced in a study of blood T cell repertoires in COVID-19. Assay: immunoSEQ multiplex PCR; the TCRdb copy retains only in-frame clones and omits some. The profile shows roughly 160,000 clones, approximately 86% of them singletons. The specimen sequenced was peripheral blood. The receptors derive from a man aged 45 to 65 with active or convalescent COVID-19. Each CDR3 is given with its conserved first and last residue. A D gene is named only where the DNA matches it firmly. Size is omitted from some rows. Given values are once, few, many or a class for expanded clones.

clone size | D gene | J gene | V gene | CDR3 DNA | CDR3 protein
NA | NA | TRBJ2-7 | TRBV4-1 | TGCGCCAGCAGCCGTCAGGGTGCGACCGAGCAGTACTTC | CASSRQGATEQYF
NA | TRBD1 | TRBJ2-1 | TRBV7-3 | TGTGCCAGCAGCTGGGGACAGGGGAGCTACAATGAGCAGTTCTTC | CASSWGQGSYNEQFF
NA | TRBD2 | TRBJ2-5 | TRBV5-1 | TGCGCCAGTGCCTCGGGACTAGAAAAAGAGACCCAGTACTTC | CASASGLEKETQYF
NA | NA | TRBJ1-6 | TRBV7-2 | TGTGCCAGCAGCTTACTAAGCTCCTATAATTCACCCCTCCACTTT | CASSLLSSYNSPLHF
NA | NA | TRBJ2-7 | TRBV19 | TGTGCCAGTAGTATTTGGGATGGGCAGGGCTACGAGCAGTACTTC | CASSIWDGQGYEQYF
NA | NA | TRBJ2-1 | TRBV5-1 | TGCGCCAGCAGCCCTAACGGTCAAACGGGCAATGAGCAGTTCTTC | CASSPNGQTGNEQFF
NA | NA | TRBJ2-5 | TRBV7-2 | TGTGCCAGCAGCTTAGGTTGGGACTTAGGGGTCAAAACCCAGTACTTC | CASSLGWDLGVKTQYF
NA | TRBD2 | TRBJ2-1 | TRBV27 | TGTGCCAGCAGGATAGCGGGAGGTGAGCAGTTCTTC | CASRIAGGEQFF
NA | NA | TRBJ1-4 | TRBV19 | TGTGCCACTGACGCCGGGACAACTAATGAAAAACTGTTTTTT | CATDAGTTNEKLFF
few | NA | TRBJ1-5 | TRBV2 | TGTGCCAGCAGACGTGACAGAGCCGATAATCAGCCCCAGCATTTT | CASRRDRADNQPQHF
few | NA | TRBJ1-2 | TRBV19 | TGTGCCAGTAGTCCTGGTGTCGGGAACTATGGCTACACCTTC | CASSPGVGNYGYTF
NA | NA | TRBJ1-3 | TRBV28 | TGTGCCAGCAGGGAGGGAAGCTCTGGAAACACCATATATTTT | CASREGSSGNTIYF
NA | TRBD2 | TRBJ2-7 | TRBV6-6 | TGTGCCAGCAGTTACGGGACTAGCGGGACCCTCGAGCAGTACTTC | CASSYGTSGTLEQYF
NA | TRBD2 | TRBJ2-7 | TRBV11-2 | TGTGCCAGCAGCTTAGTTCTAGCGGGGCCATTCTACGAGCAGTACTTC | CASSLVLAGPFYEQYF
NA | TRBD1 | TRBJ1-1 | TRBV6-5 | TGTGCCAGCAGTAAACAGGGGACTGAAGCTTTCTTT | CASSKQGTEAFF
NA | NA | TRBJ1-4 | TRBV7-9 | TGTGCCAGCAGCCGAGGACAGACCGCAACTAATGAAAAACTGTTTTTT | CASSRGQTATNEKLFF
NA | NA | TRBJ2-3 | TRBV9 | TGTGCCAGCAGCTTTTTATCTTCCCTCCCAGATACGCAGTATTTT | CASSFLSSLPDTQYF
NA | TRBD2 | TRBJ2-3 | TRBV4-2 | TGTGCCAGCAGTCGGACTAGCGGGGAGACAGATACGCAGTATTTT | CASSRTSGETDTQYF
NA | NA | TRBJ2-7 | TRBV11-2 | TGTGCCAGCAGCCCGCCCGGAGGGGTGGTCCACGAGCAGTACTTC | CASSPPGGVVHEQYF
NA | TRBD2 | TRBJ2-5 | TRBV7-2 | TGTGCCAGCAGCTTGGCACTAGCGGGTGGAGTTGGGACCCAGTACTTC | CASSLALAGGVGTQYF
NA | NA | TRBJ1-6 | TRBV4-3 | TGCGCCAGCAGCCAAGATCGGAATTCACCCCTCCACTTT | CASSQDRNSPLHF
NA | NA | TRBJ1-2 | TRBV15 | TGTGCCACCAGCAGAGATCCTGGCAGGGCGGGAGGCTACACCTTC | CATSRDPGRAGGYTF